Here is one TCR beta chain with its context. The specificity of this receptor is unknown. No much larger clone is present one base from it, and per-base qualities are unavailable. This sample was included in a study of blood T cell repertoires in COVID-19 (TCRdb year 2020). A note on the overall study: Samples from collaborators originated in the United States, Italy and Spain and spanned both the acute and convalescent phases of COVID-19. The prospective study material was composed of cDNA or gDNA derived from T cells, B-cell-depleted T cells, or PBMCs. The dataset comprised deeply sampled blood TCRbeta repertoires from subjects exposed to, actively infected with, or recovered from COVID-19. The repertoires were made available in a free public database intended to serve as a resource for research on the immune response to SARS-CoV-2. Samples were obtained from the ongoing ImmuneRACE study (first 160 participants) and from over a thousand subjects provided by 6 global collaborators. Sample metadata almost always included a de-identified subject ID, COVID-19 status, age in years and sex. Where HLA class I and class II types were available, the types were taken from metadata supplied by the sample provider, not from assay-based typing.

In Seattle, one collaborating source enrolled patients while the infection was active and tracked those patients longitudinally over the course of disease. Collaborating institutions collected whole blood in K2EDTA tubes following their own protocols. For TCRbeta analysis, collaborators shipped samples in one of three forms: frozen whole blood, isolated PBMCs, or DNA extracted from either of those sample types. The research as a whole found: The quantity of clinical and demographic metadata differed by source and by participant and was supplied without curation.

The immunoSEQ Assay, a bias-controlled multiplex PCR, was used to amplify TCRbeta CDR3 regions from genomic DNA. Per the original workflow: The number of nucleated cells in each sample was estimated by amplification of reference gene primers within the assay. To quantify the absolute abundance of each unique TCRbeta CDR3 rearrangement, sequence reads were collapsed and filtered. For each sample, productive Simpson clonality was calculated as the square root of Simpson's diversity index across productive rearrangements. The table comes from immuneACCESS by way of TCRdb, which keeps in-frame sequences with V and J called. Part of the clones is missing from these tables; in studies checked, under half for an unresolved V gene and the rest for unknown reasons. For V, J and clone size, that table is used; D and trimming come from the DNA. This sample holds 100,000 to 150,000 clones; 70% to 75% were observed only once. The ten largest clones add up to 5.5% to 7.5% of the sample.

The source of this sequence is a man of 80 years or more with COVID-19, enrolled during active disease. Sequenced: peripheral blood.

The CDR3 here reads CASSRRTGGRAGELFF. The base sequence is TGTGCCAGCAGCCGACGGACAGGGGGCAGGGCCGGGGAGCTGTTTTTT. In this chain, TRBV7-3 is recombined with TRBJ2-2, and 11 junction bases match TRBD1. Trimming leaves V shorter by 5 bases and J shorter by 6 bases, with the junction holding 8 bases beyond the gene matches. The CDR3 spans 16 residues, from the cysteine through the phenylalanine. Just the 48-base CDR3 DNA is kept, in frame starting at base 1. CDR1 and CDR2 are read off the germline V gene as SGHTA and FQGTGA.